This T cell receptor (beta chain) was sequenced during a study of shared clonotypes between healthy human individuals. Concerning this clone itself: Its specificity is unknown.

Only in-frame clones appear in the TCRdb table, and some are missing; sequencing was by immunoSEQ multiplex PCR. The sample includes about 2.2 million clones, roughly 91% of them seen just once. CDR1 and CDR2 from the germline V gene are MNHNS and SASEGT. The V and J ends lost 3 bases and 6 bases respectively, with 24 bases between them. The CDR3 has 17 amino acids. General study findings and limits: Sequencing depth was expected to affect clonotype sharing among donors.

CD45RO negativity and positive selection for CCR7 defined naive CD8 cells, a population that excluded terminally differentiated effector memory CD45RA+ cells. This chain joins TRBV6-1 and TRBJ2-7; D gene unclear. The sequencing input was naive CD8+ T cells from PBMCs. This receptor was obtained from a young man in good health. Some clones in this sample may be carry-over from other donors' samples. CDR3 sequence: CASSESGGRQVPSEQYF. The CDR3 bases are TGTGCCAGCAGTGAGTCCGGCGGACGGCAGGTCCCTAGCGAGCAGTACTTC.